This TCR beta chain was profiled in a study of identical twins. Whole-study results and caveats: It was possible that invariant MAIT and iNKT cells partly confounded the zero-insertion analyses.

This CDR3 has 11 amino acids. The V gene's germline CDR1 is MNHEY and CDR2 SVGAGI. Deletions cut 2 bases from V and 14 bases from J, with 12 bases between. This clonotype was counted ten times or more. Its antigen is not identified. The cDNA had a unique molecular identifier and a template-switch universal primer site. A single record per CDR3 protein comes from TCRdb applying MiXCR to the 5' RACE reads. The repertoire has about 690,000 distinct CDR3 sequences, roughly 6% of them found once; the top ten carry 1.5% to 2%. This sequence was found in a man aged 18 to 30 in good health. This chain links TRBV6-5 with TRBJ2-5; D may correspond to TRBD1 or TRBD2 (5 bases each). The sequenced sample consisted of naive T cells sorted from blood. CDR3 in DNA: TGTGCCAGCAGTTACGAGGGACGTGGTTACTTC. Protein sequence: CASSYEGRGYF.